This T cell receptor (beta chain) was observed in a study of neurological immune-mediated disorders. Broader study findings: Multiple sclerosis patients had less TCR clonal expansion than even healthy controls, unlike HTLV-1-associated myelopathy.

The germline V gene has CDR1 SNHLY and CDR2 FYNNEI. V was trimmed by 4 bases and J by 5 bases, leaving 14 bases between them. The CDR3 is made up of 14 amino acids. Synthesis of cDNA was carried out by template-switch 5'RACE. The reaction used 10-nucleotide random UMIs. From the 5' RACE reads, TCRdb called clonotypes with MiXCR, one entry per CDR3 protein. The sample comprises under 70,000 distinct CDR3 sequences, roughly 3.5% of which are singletons, and 6% to 8.5% rests with the top ten. The unsorted libraries had their origin in 2 million PBMCs stored at -80 C. Ten or more counts support this clonotype. Its antigen is not known.

The sequence derives from a woman aged 55-69 years with multiple sclerosis. The chain uses TRBV2 and TRBJ1-1; D gene unclear. The specimen sequenced was PBMCs. In DNA, the CDR3 is TGTGCCAGCAGTGGTCAGGTAATGGGAACTGAAGCTTTCTTT. Translating gives CASSGQVMGTEAFF.